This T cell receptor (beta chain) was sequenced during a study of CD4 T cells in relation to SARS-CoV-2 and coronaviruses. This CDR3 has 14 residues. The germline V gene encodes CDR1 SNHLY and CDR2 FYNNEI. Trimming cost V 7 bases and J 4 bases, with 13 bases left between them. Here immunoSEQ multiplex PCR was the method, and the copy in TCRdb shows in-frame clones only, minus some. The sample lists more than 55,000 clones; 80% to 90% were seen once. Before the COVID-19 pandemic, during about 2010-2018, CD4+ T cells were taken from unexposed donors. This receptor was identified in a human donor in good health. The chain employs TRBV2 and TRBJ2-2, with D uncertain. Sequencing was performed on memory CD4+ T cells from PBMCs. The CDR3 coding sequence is TGTGCCAGCACTCTAATCAGGAGCACCGGGGAGCTGTTTTTT. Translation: CASTLIRSTGELFF.